Below, 6 T cell receptor beta chains from the same sample are listed, as sequenced in a study of identical twins. A single record per CDR3 protein comes from TCRdb applying MiXCR to the 5' RACE reads. The sample lists some 190,000 distinct CDR3 sequences; approximately 15% were seen once. These same data were also listed under a study on T cells expressing NK-cell markers.

The sample consisted of CD8+ T cells sorted from blood. The receptors come from a woman between 18 and 29 years old in good health.

In its sample, this clonotype was seen once. This chain links TRBV12-3 or TRBV12-4 with TRBJ2-5; 8 bases align to TRBD1. CDR3 length equals 15 residues. The J segment lost 5 bases and the V segment lost 4 bases, leaving 9 bases of the junction unmatched. The CDR3 loop is CASSSQTGEWETQYF. As DNA, the CDR3 is TGTGCCAGCAGTTCACAGACAGGGGAGTGGGAGACCCAGTACTTC.

V is TRBV25-1 and J is TRBJ1-1; 11 bases map to TRBD1. CDR3 size: 14 residues. With 8 bases clipped from V and 8 bases from J, the junction kept 10 bases outside the gene matches. The germline V gene has CDR1 MGHDK and CDR2 SYGVNS. Written as DNA, the CDR3 is TGTGCCAGCGGGGACAGGGGGAGATCCGCAGAAGCTTTCTTT. This codes for CASGDRGRSAEAFF.

This clonotype rates as medium-sized (0.01 to 0.1%). The chain links TRBV6-2 or TRBV6-3 to TRBJ2-1, with 7 bases fitting TRBD1. The J segment lost 4 bases and the V segment lost 0 bases, leaving 0 bases of the junction unmatched. CDR3 length: 14 residues. Germline V gives CDR1 MNHEY, CDR2 SVGEGT. The CDR3 here is CASSYSTGYNEQFF. DNA for the CDR3: TGTGCCAGCAGTTACTCGACAGGGTACAATGAGCAGTTCTTC.

V is TRBV20-1 and J is TRBJ2-7; D may be TRBD2 (5 bases). This CDR3 has 13 residues. Trimming took off 3 bases at V and 2 bases at J, with 11 bases between the two ends. The germline CDR1 and CDR2 sequences are DFQATT and SNEGSKA (reference sequence). The chain's CDR3 is CSASTGVAYEQYF. The CDR3 region has the DNA TGCAGTGCTAGCACCGGGGTAGCCTACGAGCAGTACTTC.

This clonotype came up many times. The genes are TRBV6-2 or TRBV6-3 and TRBJ2-1; D remains unclear. Germline V gene data show CDR1 as MNHEY and CDR2 as SVGEGT. The CDR3 consists of 12 residues. V was trimmed by 2 bases and J by 9 bases, leaving 8 bases between them. CDR3 DNA: TGTGCCAGCAGTTACGGACGGGTTGAGCAGTTCTTC. This translates into CASSYGRVEQFF.

The rearrangement joins TRBV12-1 to TRBJ2-7. TRBV12-1 is given as a pseudogene. The CDR3 covers 14 residues. The CDR3 loop is CASSRARSSGEQYF. The CDR3 nucleotides read TGTGCCAGCAGCAGAGCGAGAAGCTCGGGCGAGCAGTACTTC.